This TCR beta chain was sequenced in a study of T cell repertoires in cytomegalovirus infection. Comment on this clonotype: Its target is unknown.

MiXCR was run by TCRdb on the reads, yielding one entry per CDR3 protein. The table has approximately 110,000 distinct CDR3 sequences, around 31% seen once; the top ten hold roughly 81%. Study findings and constraints: There were HLA-C-restricted CMV-specific TCR beta clonotypes dominating the ex vivo response.

The CDR3 runs to 13 residues. Germline V CDR1 and CDR2: MGHRA, YSYEKL. Between the trimmed V and J ends, which lost 5 bases and 5 bases, there was a span of 12 bases. The sequences come from CD8+ T cells from cultured PBMCs, collected from culture after CMV antigen stimulation. The sequence derives from a human donor in good health (CMV status not recorded). Some clones in this sample may be carry-over from other donors' samples. The chain has TRBV4-1 and TRBJ1-1; D remains ambiguous. The CDR3 is CASSKPRETEAFF. In DNA, the CDR3 is TGCGCCAGCAGCAAACCCCGGGAGACTGAAGCTTTCTTT.